This TCR beta chain was sequenced during a study of regulatory T cells in long-lasting Graves disease. This CDR3 is 12 amino acids long. Germline assignment: CDR1 SNHLY and CDR2 FYNNEI. Trimming took 6 bases from V and 2 from J, leaving 8 bases between them. Through Arm-PCR of CDR3 regions and iRepertoire HTBI primers, TCR beta libraries were built. Each CDR3 protein is one row after TCRdb ran MiXCR on the multiplex PCR reads. The table includes hundreds of thousands of distinct CDR3 sequences, approximately 16% detected once. This clonotype occurred many times. The time point denotes: newly diagnosed GD, antithyroid drugs for less than 3 months. The TCR library was made from RNA that had been extracted from PBMCs in TRIzol. This same sample was also part of a study on T cells in Graves' hyperthyroidism and ophthalmopathy. That source adds: The study excluded patients with uncontrolled infection, other autoimmune disease, pregnancy or lactation.

The sequencing here drew on peripheral blood mononuclear cells (PBMCs), taken at new diagnosis, from a patient treated with antithyroid drugs. The TCR comes from a man aged 35 to 55 with Graves disease. The V and J genes are TRBV2 and TRBJ2-7, with D possibly being TRBD1 or TRBD2 (5 bases each). CDR3 coding DNA: TGTGCCAGCAGGGAGGACACCTACGAGCAGTACTTC. It encodes CASREDTYEQYF.